This entry lists 18 T cell receptor beta chains sequenced from one sample in a study of cytomegalovirus exposure and HLA in healthy donors. PCR involved 60 Vbeta and 13 Jbeta primers. Some clones are missing from TCRdb's copy, which holds only in-frame ones; the method was immunoSEQ multiplex PCR. The table includes approximately 140,000 clones, about 80% detected once. Sequencing input: PBMCs. The receptors were sampled from a male donor in good health and CMV-seronegative.

The chain has TRBV5-4 and TRBJ1-2, with TRBD1 matching over 8 bases. V lost 4 bases to trimming and J lost 3 bases; unmatched junction nucleotides: 11. CDR3 length: 16 residues. Germline values: CDR1 SGHNT, CDR2 YYREEE (reference sequence). The CDR3 reads CASSPPGQGTHYGYTF. CDR3 DNA sequence: TGTGCCAGCAGCCCACCAGGACAGGGCACTCACTATGGCTACACCTTC.

The V call is TRBV9, the J call TRBJ2-5; D might be TRBD2 (5 bases). This CDR3 contains 13 residues. V was shortened by 3 bases and J by 3 bases, with 9 bases between the two germline ends. Per the germline V gene, CDR1 is SGDLS and CDR2 is YYNGEE. The CDR3 region has the DNA TGTGCCAGCAGCGGCCCCGGGGAAGAGACCCAGTACTTC. Its translation: CASSGPGEETQYF.

The J gene is TRBJ1-3, the V gene TRBV6-5; the D is unclear. V was cut by 6 bases and J by 0 bases, with 12 bases left in between. Germline loops: CDR1 MNHEY, CDR2 SVGAGI. The CDR3 loop spans 15 amino acids. CDR3 nucleotides: TGTGCCAGCAGCCCGCAGATTTCCTCTGGAAACACCATATATTTT. Translating gives CASSPQISSGNTIYF.

This clone was picked up a small number of times. The chain carries TRBV5-4 and TRBJ2-7; possible D gene TRBD2, 6 bases. The germline V gene has CDR1 SGHNT and CDR2 YYREEE (reference sequence). V lost 3 bases, J lost 4 bases, and 17 bases lay in between. This CDR3 has 15 residues. CDR3: CASSSLTEGRYEQYF. As DNA, the CDR3 is TGTGCCAGCAGCTCGCTTACGGAGGGACGGTACGAGCAGTACTTC.

J is TRBJ2-6 and V is TRBV27; 10 nucleotides line up with TRBD1. V gave up 6 bases and J gave up 1 base; unmatched junction bases: 3. Germline-derived CDR1 and CDR2 are MNHEY and SMNVEV (reference sequence). This CDR3 comprises 16 residues. The CDR3 DNA sequence: TGTGCCAGCAGGGGACAGGGGAGATCTGGGGCCAACGTCCTGACTTTC. Translating gives CASRGQGRSGANVLTF.

The DNA of the CDR3 is TGTGCCAGTAGTATGGCGGACTCTCTAAACAATGAGCAGTTCTTC. It encodes CASSMADSLNNEQFF. This chain connects TRBV19 to TRBJ2-1; weak D call: TRBD2 (5 bases). CDR1 is LNHDA and CDR2 is SQIVND in the germline V gene (reference sequence). The CDR3 consists of 15 residues. V lost 3 bases, J lost 5 bases, and 14 bases lay in between. The variable domain in full, with the rest retrieved from reference TRBV19 and TRBJ2-1, is DGGITQSPKYLFRKEGQNVTLSCEQNLNHDAMYWYRQDPGQGLRLIYYSQIVNDFQKGDIAEGYSVSREKKESFPLTVTSAQKNPTAFYLCASSMADSLNNEQFFGPGTRLTVL.

The J gene is TRBJ2-7, the V gene TRBV4-2; D possibly corresponds to TRBD2 (6 bases). The CDR3 covers 16 residues. Trimming pared 1 base from V and 4 bases from J, leaving 17 bases between. Germline V gene data show CDR1 as LGHNA and CDR2 as YNFKEQ. CDR3: CASSQGSGLGGYEQYF. CDR3 sequence (DNA): TGTGCCAGCAGCCAAGGTTCGGGACTGGGGGGATACGAGCAGTACTTC.

V gene TRBV4-1 combines with J gene TRBJ1-2; 9 bases line up with TRBD1. V gave up 3 bases and J gave up 7 bases; unmatched junction bases: 9. This CDR3 comprises 15 residues. Germline lookup yields CDR1 MGHRA and CDR2 YSYEKL. Here the CDR3 DNA reads TGCGCCAGCAGCCAGGGACAGGGAAGGGCGGGTGGCTACACCTTC. It yields the protein CASSQGQGRAGGYTF.

The chain has TRBV7-2 and TRBJ1-2; tentative D call: TRBD1 (6 bases). The CDR3 has 14 residues. The germline V gene encodes CDR1 SGHTA and CDR2 FQGNSA. V was trimmed by 7 bases and J by 6 bases, leaving 18 bases between them. The CDR3 reads CASIDLKTGNGYTF. The CDR3 DNA follows: TGTGCCAGCATCGATCTCAAAACAGGGAATGGCTACACCTTC.

The gene calls are TRBV29-1 and TRBJ1-1; D is perhaps TRBD1 (6 bases). V was cut by 7 bases and J by 4 bases, with 16 bases left in between. This CDR3 has 13 amino acids. CDR1 and CDR2 (germline): SQVTM, ANQGSEA. CDR3 sequence reads: CSGASRGPTEAFF. The CDR3 DNA reads TGCAGCGGCGCTTCCAGGGGACCCACTGAAGCTTTCTTT.

This chain links TRBV10-1 with TRBJ2-7, with D perhaps matching TRBD2 (6 bases). CDR1 and CDR2 from the germline V gene are WNHNN and SYGVQD (reference sequence). Trimming pared 5 bases from V and 1 base from J, leaving 15 bases between. This CDR3 contains 15 residues. CDR3 in DNA: TGCGCCAGCAGTAAACGCGGGGCGGAATCCTACGAGCAGTACTTC. It yields the protein CASSKRGAESYEQYF.

The chain has TRBV5-1 and TRBJ2-2; maybe TRBD2 (5 bases). Germline CDR1 and CDR2: SGHRS and YFSETQ. Deletions cut 6 bases from V and 0 bases from J, with 9 bases between. The CDR3 sequence is 14 residues long. DNA for the CDR3: TGCGCCAGCAAGGACTTCACGAACACCGGGGAGCTGTTTTTT. This translates into CASKDFTNTGELFF. The entire variable domain, with the rest obtained from reference TRBV5-1 and TRBJ2-2, is as follows: KAGVTQTPRYLIKTRGQQVTLSCSPISGHRSVSWYQQTPGQGLQFLFEYFSETQRNKGNFPGRFSGRQFSNSRSEMNVSTLELGDSALYLCASKDFTNTGELFFGEGSRLTVL.

The chain carries TRBV11-3 and TRBJ2-2; the match to TRBD1 covers 7 bases. Germline V lookup: CDR1 SGHNT, CDR2 YENEEA. The V segment lost 2 bases and the J segment 1 base; nucleotides outside the gene matches: 7. This CDR3 is 17 amino acids long. The CDR3 nucleotides are TGTGCCAGCAGCTTAAGAGGACAGGCCAGGAACACCGGGGAGCTGTTTTTT. Its protein product is CASSLRGQARNTGELFF. The whole variable domain, filled in from reference TRBV11-3 and TRBJ2-2, reads EAGVVQSPRYKIIEKKQPVAFWCNPISGHNTLYWYLQNLGQGPELLIRYENEEAVDDSQLPKDRFSAERLKGVDSTLKIQPAELGDSAVYLCASSLRGQARNTGELFFGEGSRLTVL.

This clone was recorded only once. The chain links TRBV27 to TRBJ1-2; tentative D call: TRBD1 (6 bases). The CDR3 consists of 15 residues. V lost 5 bases and J lost 5, with 18 bases in between. Germline V CDR1 and CDR2: MNHEY, SMNVEV (reference sequence). Here the CDR3 reads CASSLLGQPEYGYTF. The CDR3 coding sequence is TGTGCCAGCAGTCTCCTCGGACAGCCCGAATATGGCTACACCTTC.

This clone was observed a handful of times. The chain joins TRBV5-8 to TRBJ1-1; D is uncertain. Germline CDR1 and CDR2: SGHTS and YDEGEE. Trimming removed 5 bases from V and 11 bases from J, with 13 bases in between. This CDR3 is 11 amino acids long. This CDR3 reads CASSPDSRAFF. CDR3 bases: TGTGCCAGCAGTCCAGACTCACGGGCTTTCTTT.

A few counts support this clone. The J gene is TRBJ2-7, the V gene TRBV27; D call uncertain. V was pared by 6 bases and J by 0 bases, with 12 bases between. The CDR3 runs 14 residues. Germline V lookup: CDR1 MNHEY, CDR2 SMNVEV (reference sequence). The chain's CDR3 is CASRYYENSYEQYF. The CDR3 DNA is TGTGCCAGCAGGTATTATGAGAACTCCTACGAGCAGTACTTC.

This sequence joins TRBV9 and TRBJ2-3; D is unresolved. The CDR3 contains 16 residues. Trimming removed 4 bases at V and 3 bases at J, with 18 bases between. Germline V lookup: CDR1 SGDLS, CDR2 YYNGEE. CDR3 sequence reads: CASSSPPNPRTDTQYF. The CDR3 DNA follows: TGTGCCAGCAGCTCTCCCCCTAATCCTCGGACAGATACGCAGTATTTT.

V and J are TRBV4-3 and TRBJ1-1, with D tentatively TRBD1 (6 bases). V was shortened by 6 bases and J by 6 bases, with 20 bases between the two germline ends. Germline CDR1 LGHNA, CDR2 YSLEER. This CDR3 is 15 amino acids long. DNA of the CDR3: TGCGCCAGCAGACAGGACAGAGCTTCGGTCGCTGAAGCTTTCTTT. As protein: CASRQDRASVAEAFF.